A selection of T cell receptor beta chains follows, all from one sample in a study of radiotherapy plus CTLA-4 blockade in lung cancer. Generated by immunoSEQ multiplex PCR, the TCRdb table keeps only in-frame clones and is missing some. There are 60,000 to 70,000 clones in the sample; approximately 82% occur only once, and roughly 3.9% lies in the top ten. The specimen was peripheral blood, collected from a patient treated with radiotherapy plus ipilimumab. These receptors were obtained from a human donor with non-small cell lung cancer who had a partial response to radiotherapy plus ipilimumab. The CDR3 runs from the conserved cysteine through the conserved F or W.

V: TRBV19
length: 12
CDR3: CASGTGAYEQYF

V: TRBV5-1
length: 14
CDR3: CASSWTGQNTEAFF

V: TRBV19
length: 14
CDR3: CASSRTQGNTEAFF

V: TRBV7-2
length: 14
CDR3: CASSLVRAEGKQYF

V: TRBV28
length: 10
CDR3: CATKRETQYF

V: TRBV28
length: 14
CDR3: CASRGGLMSYEQYF

V: TRBV5-5
length: 14
CDR3: CASSLLQGADGYTF

V: TRBV5-4
length: 15
CDR3: CASSLGGRSTDTQYF

V: TRBV28
length: 15
CDR3: CASRPTSGPTDTQYF

V: TRBV18
length: 14
CDR3: CASSEGAEYYGYTF

V: TRBV27
length: 17
CDR3: CASSFSIGQSNYNEQFF

V: TRBV19
length: 14
CDR3: CASSQQGGIYEQYF

V: TRBV11-3
length: 15
CDR3: CASSLSGRGTGELFF

V: TRBV6-5
length: 14
CDR3: CASSPSALHYGYTF

V: TRBV12-5
length: 15
CDR3: CASALGGTGSYEQYF

V: TRBV7-2
length: 15
CDR3: CASFLGTGINNEQFF

V: TRBV25-1
length: 15
CDR3: CASMTAEKNTGELFF

V: TRBV9
length: 15
CDR3: CASSVGQGMNYGYTF

V: TRBV9
length: 14
CDR3: CASSVVAGVETQYF

V: TRBV5-5
length: 15
CDR3: CASSLAPGSNQPQHF

V: TRBV28
length: 14
CDR3: CASILQGGNQPQHF

V: TRBV5-1
length: 13
CDR3: CASSSPPGDEQYF